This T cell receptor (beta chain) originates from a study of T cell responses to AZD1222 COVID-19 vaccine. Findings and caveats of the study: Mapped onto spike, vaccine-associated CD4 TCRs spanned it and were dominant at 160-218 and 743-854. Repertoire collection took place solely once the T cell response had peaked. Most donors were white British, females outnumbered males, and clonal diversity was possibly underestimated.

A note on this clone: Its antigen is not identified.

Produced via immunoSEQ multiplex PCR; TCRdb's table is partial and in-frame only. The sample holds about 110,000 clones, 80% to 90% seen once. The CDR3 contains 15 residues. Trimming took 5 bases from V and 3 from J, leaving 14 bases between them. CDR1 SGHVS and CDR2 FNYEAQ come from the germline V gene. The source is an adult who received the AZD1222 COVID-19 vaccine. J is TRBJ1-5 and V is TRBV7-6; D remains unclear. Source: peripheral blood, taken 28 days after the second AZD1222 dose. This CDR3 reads CASSTGYGLNQPQHF. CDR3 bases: TGTGCCAGCAGCACCGGTTACGGCCTCAATCAGCCCCAGCATTTT.